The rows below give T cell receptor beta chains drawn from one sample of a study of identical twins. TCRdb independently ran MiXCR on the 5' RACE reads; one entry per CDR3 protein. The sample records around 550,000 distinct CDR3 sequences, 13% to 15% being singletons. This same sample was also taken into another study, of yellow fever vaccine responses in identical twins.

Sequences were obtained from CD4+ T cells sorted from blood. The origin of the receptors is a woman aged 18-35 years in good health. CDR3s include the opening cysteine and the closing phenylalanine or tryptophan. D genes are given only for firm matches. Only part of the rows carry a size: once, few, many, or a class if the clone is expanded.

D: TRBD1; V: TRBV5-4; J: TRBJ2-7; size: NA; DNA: TGTGCCAGCAGCCAGGGACAGATCTTAGGCGAGCAGTACTTC; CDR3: CASSQGQILGEQYF
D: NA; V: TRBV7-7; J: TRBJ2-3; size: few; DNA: TGTGCCAGCAGCCCCCGAGGTCCGGTTAGCACAGATACGCAGTATTTT; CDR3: CASSPRGPVSTDTQYF
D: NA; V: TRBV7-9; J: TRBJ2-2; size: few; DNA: TGTGCCAGCAGCTTAGGGGGCACCGACTTCGGGGAGCTGTTTTTT; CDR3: CASSLGGTDFGELFF
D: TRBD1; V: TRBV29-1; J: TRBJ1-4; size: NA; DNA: TGCAGCGGGGGACAGGACACTAATGAAAAACTGTTTTTT; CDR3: CSGGQDTNEKLFF
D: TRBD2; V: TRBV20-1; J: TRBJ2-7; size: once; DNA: TGCAGTGCTAGACCAAGCCCGCCCTCTCGACTAGCGGGACGGGAGCAGTACTTC; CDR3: CSARPSPPSRLAGREQYF
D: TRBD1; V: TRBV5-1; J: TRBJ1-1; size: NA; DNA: TGCGCCAGCAGCTTGGTTACAGGGGACACTGAAGCTTTCTTT; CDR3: CASSLVTGDTEAFF
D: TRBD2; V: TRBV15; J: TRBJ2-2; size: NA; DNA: TGTGCCACCAGCATCGGGACTAGCGGCTACACCGGGGAGCTGTTTTTT; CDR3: CATSIGTSGYTGELFF
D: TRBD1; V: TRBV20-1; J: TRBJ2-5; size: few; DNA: TGCAGTGCCCGAGGGGGCAGGGCGGGCCAAGAGACCCAGTACTTC; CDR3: CSARGGRAGQETQYF
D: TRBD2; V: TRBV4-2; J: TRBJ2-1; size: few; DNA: TGTGCCAGCAGCCAGGGACTAGCGGGGTTCAATGAGCAGTTCTTC; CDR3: CASSQGLAGFNEQFF
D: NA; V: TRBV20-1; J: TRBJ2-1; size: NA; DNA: TGCAGTGCTAGAGGGCAGGGCATCTACAATGAGCAGTTCTTC; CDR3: CSARGQGIYNEQFF
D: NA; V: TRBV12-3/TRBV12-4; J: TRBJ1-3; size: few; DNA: TGTGCCAGCAGTTTAAGACCATCGGGACCTGGAAACACCATATATTTT; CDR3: CASSLRPSGPGNTIYF
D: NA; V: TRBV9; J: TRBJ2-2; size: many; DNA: TGTGCCAGCAGCGTCGAGGGGACCGGGGAGCTGTTTTTT; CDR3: CASSVEGTGELFF
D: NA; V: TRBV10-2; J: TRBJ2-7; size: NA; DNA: TGCGCCAGCAGTGAGTCGTGGGAGCAGTACTTC; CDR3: CASSESWEQYF
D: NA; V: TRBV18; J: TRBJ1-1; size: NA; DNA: TGTGCCAGCTCAGCGACCTCAAACACTGAAGCTTTCTTT; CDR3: CASSATSNTEAFF
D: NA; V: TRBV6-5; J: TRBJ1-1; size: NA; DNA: TGTGCCAGCAGTTCCCCAGGGAGTGGGAACACTGAAGCTTTCTTT; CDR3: CASSSPGSGNTEAFF
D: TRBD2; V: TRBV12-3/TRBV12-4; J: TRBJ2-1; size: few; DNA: TGTGCCAGCAGAATCCTAGCGGGAGACGGCAATGAGCAGTTCTTC; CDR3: CASRILAGDGNEQFF
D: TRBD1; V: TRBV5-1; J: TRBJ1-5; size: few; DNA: TGCGCCAGCAGCTCGACAGGGTTTGGGCAGCCCCAGCATTTT; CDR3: CASSSTGFGQPQHF
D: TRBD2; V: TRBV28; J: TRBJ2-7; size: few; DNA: TGTGCCAGCAGTCCCCTTAGCGGGAGGGCTCAATACGAGCAGTACTTC; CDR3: CASSPLSGRAQYEQYF
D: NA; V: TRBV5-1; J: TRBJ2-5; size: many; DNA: TGCGCCAGCCGATCCTCTAGGGGAGAGGAGACCCAGTACTTC; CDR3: CASRSSRGEETQYF
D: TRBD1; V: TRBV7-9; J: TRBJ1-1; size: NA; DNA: TGTGCCAGCAGCAGCTACAGGGGGCCTACTGAAGCTTTCTTT; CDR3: CASSSYRGPTEAFF
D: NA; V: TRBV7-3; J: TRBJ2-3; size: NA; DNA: TGTGCCAGCAGCTTAGGGGTGGACATTCGGGATACGCAGTATTTT; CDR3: CASSLGVDIRDTQYF
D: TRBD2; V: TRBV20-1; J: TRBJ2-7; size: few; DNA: TGCAGTGCTACCCCGGGACTAGCGGGAGAACGCTACGAGCAGTACTTC; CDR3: CSATPGLAGERYEQYF
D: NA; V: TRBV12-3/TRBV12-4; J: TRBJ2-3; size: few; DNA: TGTGCCAGCAAACTAGGAGTAGCAGATACGCAGTATTTT; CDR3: CASKLGVADTQYF
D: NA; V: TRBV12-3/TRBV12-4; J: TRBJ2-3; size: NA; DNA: TGTGCCAGCAGTTTCCCTCCGCCGGCAGATACGCAGTATTTT; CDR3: CASSFPPPADTQYF
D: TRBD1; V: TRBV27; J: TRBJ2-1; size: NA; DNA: TGTGCCAGCGGGTCGGGACAGAGCTACAATGAGCAGTTCTTC; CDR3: CASGSGQSYNEQFF
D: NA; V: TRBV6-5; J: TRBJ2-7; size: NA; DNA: TGTGCCAGCAGTCACGGACAGGGAGGGTCCTACGAGCAGTACTTC; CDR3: CASSHGQGGSYEQYF
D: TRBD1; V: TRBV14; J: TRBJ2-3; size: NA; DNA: TGTGCCAGCAGCCATTGGACAGGGTTGTACGATACGCAGTATTTT; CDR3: CASSHWTGLYDTQYF
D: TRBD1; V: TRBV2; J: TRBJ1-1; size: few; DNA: TGTGCCAGCGGTAGACAGGGCGGAATGAACACTGAAGCTTTCTTT; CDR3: CASGRQGGMNTEAFF
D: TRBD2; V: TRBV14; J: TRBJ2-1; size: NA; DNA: TGTGCCAGCAGCCAAGACTTGGGCGGGGGCTCCTACAATGAGCAGTTCTTC; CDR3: CASSQDLGGGSYNEQFF
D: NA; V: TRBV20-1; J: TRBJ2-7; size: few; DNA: TGCAGTGCCTTAGGGAGAGCGGATAACTACGAGCAGTACTTC; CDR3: CSALGRADNYEQYF
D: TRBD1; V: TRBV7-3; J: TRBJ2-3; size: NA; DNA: TGTGCCAGCAGGGGACAGGGGGCAACAGATACGCAGTATTTT; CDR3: CASRGQGATDTQYF
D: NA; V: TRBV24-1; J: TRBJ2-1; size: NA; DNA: TGTGCCACCAGTGATTCTGGGGGGTGGGACAGACACAATGAGCAGTTCTTC; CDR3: CATSDSGGWDRHNEQFF
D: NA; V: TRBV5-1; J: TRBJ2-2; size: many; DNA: TGCGCCAGCAGCTTGCAAAGGAACACCGGGGAGCTGTTTTTT; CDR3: CASSLQRNTGELFF
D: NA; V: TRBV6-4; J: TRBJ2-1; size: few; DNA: TGTGCCAGCAAGCCCCTGGAGACATCCCGTGAGCAGTTCTTC; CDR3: CASKPLETSREQFF
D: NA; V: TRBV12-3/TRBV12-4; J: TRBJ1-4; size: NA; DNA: TGTGCCAGCAGTTCCAGCGGTTCGCGGTTTGAAAAACTGTTTTTT; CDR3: CASSSSGSRFEKLFF
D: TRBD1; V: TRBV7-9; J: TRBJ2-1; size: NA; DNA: TGTGCCAGCAGCGCCGACAGGGGCCCCTTTAAGCAGTTCTTC; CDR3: CASSADRGPFKQFF
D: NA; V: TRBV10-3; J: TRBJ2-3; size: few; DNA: TGTGCCGCCAAACCCCTAGGCAGCACAGATACGCAGTATTTT; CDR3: CAAKPLGSTDTQYF
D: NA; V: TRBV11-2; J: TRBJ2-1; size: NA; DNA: TGTGCCAGCACTGGCCTCTACAATGAGCAGTTCTTC; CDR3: CASTGLYNEQFF
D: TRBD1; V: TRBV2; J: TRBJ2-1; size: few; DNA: TGTGCCAGCAGTAAAAGACAGGGGGCTGGTAATGAGCAGTTCTTC; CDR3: CASSKRQGAGNEQFF
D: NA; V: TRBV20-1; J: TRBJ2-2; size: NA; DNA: TGCAGTGCTAGGGGGAAGTCGGCCGGGGAGCTGTTTTTT; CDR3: CSARGKSAGELFF
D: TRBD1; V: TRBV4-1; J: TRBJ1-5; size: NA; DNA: TGCGCCAGCAGCTCCGGGCTACAGGGGGGGAGCAATCAGCCCCAGCATTTT; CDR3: CASSSGLQGGSNQPQHF
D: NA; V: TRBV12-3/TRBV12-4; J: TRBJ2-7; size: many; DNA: TGTGCCAGCAGTTTGCGACAGGTTATCCCTTACGAGCAGTACTTC; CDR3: CASSLRQVIPYEQYF
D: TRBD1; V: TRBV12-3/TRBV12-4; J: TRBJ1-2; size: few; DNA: TGTGCCAGCAGTTTAGCGGGACAGGGGGTGAGTGGCTACACCTTC; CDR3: CASSLAGQGVSGYTF
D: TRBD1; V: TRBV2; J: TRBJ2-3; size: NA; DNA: TGTGCCAGCAGTGAAGAGGGGACAGGGGTAGGGGATACGCAGTATTTT; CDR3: CASSEEGTGVGDTQYF
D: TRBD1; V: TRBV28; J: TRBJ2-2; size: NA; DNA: TGTGCCAGCACAACAGGGGGACCACCCGGGGAGCTGTTTTTT; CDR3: CASTTGGPPGELFF
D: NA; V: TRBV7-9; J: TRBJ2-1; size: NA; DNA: TGTGCCAGCAGCTTAGTCTCTAGAAATGAGCAGTTCTTC; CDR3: CASSLVSRNEQFF
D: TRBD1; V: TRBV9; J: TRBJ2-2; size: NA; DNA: TGTGCCAGCAGCGTAGTCCCGGGACAGGGATACACCGGGGAGCTGTTTTTT; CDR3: CASSVVPGQGYTGELFF
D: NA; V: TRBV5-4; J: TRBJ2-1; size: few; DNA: TGTGCCAGCAGCCCTAGGGTAGCGATCCAGTACAATGAGCAGTTCTTC; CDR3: CASSPRVAIQYNEQFF
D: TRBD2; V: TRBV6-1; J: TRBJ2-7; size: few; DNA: TGTGCCAGCAGCCGGGACTACTCTCTGGGGGAGCAGTACTTC; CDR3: CASSRDYSLGEQYF
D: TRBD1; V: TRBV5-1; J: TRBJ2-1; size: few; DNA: TGCGCCAGCAGCTTGGGGGGACAGAAGTTCTACAATGAGCAGTTCTTC; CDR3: CASSLGGQKFYNEQFF
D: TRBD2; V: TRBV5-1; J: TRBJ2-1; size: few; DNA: TGCGCCAGCAGCAGGAGGGCTAGCGGGGGTCTGGAAAACAATGAGCAGTTCTTC; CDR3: CASSRRASGGLENNEQFF
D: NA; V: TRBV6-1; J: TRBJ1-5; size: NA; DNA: TGTGCCACCAAGGTCAGCGTAGGAAGCAATCAGCCCCAGCATTTT; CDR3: CATKVSVGSNQPQHF